This TCR beta chain is drawn from a study of tumor-infiltrating lymphocytes in primary liver carcinoma. Study at large: Stage T1-T3 N0M0 tumors spanned 4.2 to 10 cm. Study results and limitations: Unsorted bulk sampling ruled out any CD4+ versus CD8+ repertoire comparison. Tumors had a significantly higher top-250-clone fraction than blood (p = 0.039).

Details on this clonotype: What it binds is not known.

The V end lost 4 bases, the J end lost 2 bases, and 24 bases lay between the germline ends. The CDR3 is made up of 19 amino acids. Researchers generated TCR beta cDNA from about 0.5 ug of total RNA, relying on a constant-region primer. ARM-PCR, slightly modified, supplied the TCR beta libraries through three nested multiplex PCR rounds. In the first two PCR rounds, TRBV1-TRBV30 forward primers were paired with a C-beta reverse primer, and each round lasted around 10 cycles. TCRdb re-analysed the multiplex PCR reads in MiXCR, keeping a single row per CDR3 protein. This table has 300,000 to 400,000 distinct CDR3 sequences, over 55% appearing once. Blood RNA came from unsorted whole blood; germline DNA was also extracted. Around 4.1 milliliters of peripheral blood were drawn preoperatively.

The source material was peripheral blood. This chain links TRBV12-3 or TRBV12-4 with TRBJ2-4; D unresolved. The TCR sequence derives from a man aged 35 to 55 with primary liver carcinoma and hepatitis B virus infection. The CDR3 DNA reads as TGTGCCAGCAGTTCTAGGACCGTCCACTACCCCGAGACCAAAAACATTCAGTACTTC. As protein: CASSSRTVHYPETKNIQYF.